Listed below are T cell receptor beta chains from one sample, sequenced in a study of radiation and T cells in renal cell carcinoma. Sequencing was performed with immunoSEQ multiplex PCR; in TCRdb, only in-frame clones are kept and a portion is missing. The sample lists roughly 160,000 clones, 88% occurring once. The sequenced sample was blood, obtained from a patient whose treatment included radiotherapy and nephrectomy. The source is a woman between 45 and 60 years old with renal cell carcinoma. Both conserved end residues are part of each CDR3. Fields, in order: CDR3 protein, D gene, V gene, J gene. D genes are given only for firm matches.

CDR3: CASSLGSGGPHEQFF; D: TRBD2; V: TRBV11-3; J: TRBJ2-1
CDR3: CASSSKPGSTDTQYF; D: NA; V: TRBV5-4; J: TRBJ2-3
CDR3: CASSLFLGTPEDEQFF; D: NA; V: TRBV7-8; J: TRBJ2-1
CDR3: CASSEGVETEAFF; D: NA; V: TRBV25-1; J: TRBJ1-1
CDR3: CASSQDDRGHQPQHF; D: TRBD1; V: TRBV4-1; J: TRBJ1-5
CDR3: CASGLVREAFF; D: NA; V: TRBV12-5; J: TRBJ1-1
CDR3: CASSRLFGAGANVLTF; D: NA; V: TRBV4-2; J: TRBJ2-6
CDR3: CASSPYTDGPNTGELFF; D: NA; V: TRBV18; J: TRBJ2-2
CDR3: CASSLGPDLYGYTF; D: NA; V: TRBV19; J: TRBJ1-2
CDR3: CASRPGTSRGQELFF; D: TRBD2; V: TRBV7-2; J: TRBJ2-2
CDR3: CASSYPDPEPQHF; D: NA; V: TRBV6-6; J: TRBJ1-5
CDR3: CASSLAGLSAGYTF; D: NA; V: TRBV5-1; J: TRBJ1-2
CDR3: CASSQADRGSYGYTF; D: TRBD1; V: TRBV4-3; J: TRBJ1-2
CDR3: CASSLQGAADTQYF; D: TRBD1; V: TRBV6-5; J: TRBJ2-3
CDR3: CASSPGLISSSYNEQFF; D: NA; V: TRBV9; J: TRBJ2-1
CDR3: CASSRRSLASGNTIYF; D: NA; V: TRBV7-9; J: TRBJ1-3
CDR3: CASNLLAENTGELFF; D: TRBD2; V: TRBV7-9; J: TRBJ2-2
CDR3: CASSTHSGGAIVEQFF; D: TRBD2; V: TRBV19; J: TRBJ2-1
CDR3: CSVVTDSYEQYF; D: NA; V: TRBV29-1; J: TRBJ2-7